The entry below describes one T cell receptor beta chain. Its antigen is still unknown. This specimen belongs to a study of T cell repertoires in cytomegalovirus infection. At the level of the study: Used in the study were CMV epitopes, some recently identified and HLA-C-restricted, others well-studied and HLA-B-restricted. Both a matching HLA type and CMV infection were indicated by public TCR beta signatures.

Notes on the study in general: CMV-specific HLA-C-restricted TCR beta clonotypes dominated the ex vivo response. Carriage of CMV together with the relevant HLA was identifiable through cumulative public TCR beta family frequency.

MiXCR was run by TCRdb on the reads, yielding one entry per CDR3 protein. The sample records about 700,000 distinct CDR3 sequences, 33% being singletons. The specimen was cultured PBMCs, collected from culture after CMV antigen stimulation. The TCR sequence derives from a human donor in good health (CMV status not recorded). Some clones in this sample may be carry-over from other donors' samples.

The CDR3 DNA reads TGCAGTGCTAGGGAGGGACTAGCGGGGAGAGGGACCCAGTACTTC. Translation gives CSAREGLAGRGTQYF. The chain couples TRBV20-1 to TRBJ2-5, with 13 nucleotides matching TRBD2. The CDR3 spans 15 residues. Germline CDR1 is DFQATT and CDR2 is SNEGSKA (reference sequence). J was trimmed by 7 bases and V by 3 bases; bases with no gene match: 8.